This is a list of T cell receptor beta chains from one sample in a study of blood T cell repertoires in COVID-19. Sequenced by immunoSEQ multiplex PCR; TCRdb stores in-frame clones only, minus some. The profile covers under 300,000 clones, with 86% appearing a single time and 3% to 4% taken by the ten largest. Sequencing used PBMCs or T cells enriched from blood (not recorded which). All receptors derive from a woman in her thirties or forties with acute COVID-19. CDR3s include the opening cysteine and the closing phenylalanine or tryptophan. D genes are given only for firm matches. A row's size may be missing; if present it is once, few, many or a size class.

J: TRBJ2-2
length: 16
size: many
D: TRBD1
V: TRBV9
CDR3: CASSAGQGASTGELFF
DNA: TGTGCCAGCAGCGCCGGACAGGGGGCGAGCACCGGGGAGCTGTTTTTT

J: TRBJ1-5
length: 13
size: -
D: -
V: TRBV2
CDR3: CASSVGRNQPQHF
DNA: TGTGCCAGCAGTGTTGGCAGAAATCAGCCCCAGCATTTT

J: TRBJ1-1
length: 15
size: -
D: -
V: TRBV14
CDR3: CASSQEYFMNTEAFF
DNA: TGTGCCAGCAGCCAAGAGTACTTCATGAACACTGAAGCTTTCTTT

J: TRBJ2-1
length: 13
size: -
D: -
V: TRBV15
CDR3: CATSREAGGGRFF
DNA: TGTGCCACCAGCAGAGAAGCCGGAGGAGGTCGGTTCTTC

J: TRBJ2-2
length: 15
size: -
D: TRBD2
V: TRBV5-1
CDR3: CASSLEAGRSGELFF
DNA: TGCGCCAGCAGCTTGGAAGCGGGAAGATCCGGGGAGCTGTTTTTT

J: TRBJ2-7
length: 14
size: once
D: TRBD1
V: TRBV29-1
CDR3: CSVIRDRESYEQYF
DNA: TGCAGCGTGATCCGGGACAGGGAGTCCTACGAGCAGTACTTC

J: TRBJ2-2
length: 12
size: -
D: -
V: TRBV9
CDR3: CASSVVDGELFF
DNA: TGTGCCAGCAGCGTAGTAGACGGGGAGCTGTTTTTT

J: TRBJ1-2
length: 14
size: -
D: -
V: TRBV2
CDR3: CASSEYGGNYGYTF
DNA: TGTGCCAGCAGTGAATATGGCGGAAACTATGGCTACACCTTC

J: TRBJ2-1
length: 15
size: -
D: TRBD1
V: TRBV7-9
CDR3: CASSAGTELSDEQFF
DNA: TGTGCCAGCAGCGCCGGGACAGAACTCTCGGATGAGCAGTTCTTC

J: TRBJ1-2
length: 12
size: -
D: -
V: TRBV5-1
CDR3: CASSDRGGRYTF
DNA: TGCGCCAGCAGCGACCGAGGGGGTCGCTACACCTTC

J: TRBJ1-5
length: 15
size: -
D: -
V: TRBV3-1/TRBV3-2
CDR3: CASSQDSGTLRPQHF
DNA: TGTGCCAGCAGCCAAGATTCAGGGACTCTACGACCCCAGCATTTT

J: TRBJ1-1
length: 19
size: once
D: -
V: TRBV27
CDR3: CASSLRPTGSGGGKTEAFF
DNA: TGTGCCAGCAGTTTAAGACCGACGGGATCCGGAGGAGGAAAGACTGAAGCTTTCTTT

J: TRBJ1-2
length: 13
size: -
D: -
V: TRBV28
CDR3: CAINTAQGLGYTF
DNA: TGTGCCATCAACACTGCTCAGGGTTTGGGCTACACCTTC

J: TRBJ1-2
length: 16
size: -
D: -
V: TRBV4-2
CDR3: CASSQALSEVSHGYTF
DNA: TGTGCCAGCAGCCAAGCCTTGTCTGAGGTTTCCCATGGCTACACCTTC

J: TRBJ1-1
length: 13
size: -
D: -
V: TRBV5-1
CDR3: CASSRTANTEAFF
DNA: TGCGCCAGCAGCAGGACAGCGAACACTGAAGCTTTCTTT

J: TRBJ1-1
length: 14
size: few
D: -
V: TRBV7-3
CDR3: CASSLTGGISEAFF
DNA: TGTGCCAGCAGCTTAACAGGGGGTATATCTGAAGCTTTCTTT

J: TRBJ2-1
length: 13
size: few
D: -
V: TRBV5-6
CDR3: CASSKNRVNEQFF
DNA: TGTGCCAGCAGCAAAAACAGGGTGAATGAGCAGTTCTTC